This entry concerns a single T cell receptor (beta chain). Antigen specificity is unknown. This sample is part of a study of radiotherapy plus CTLA-4 blockade in lung cancer. For the study at large: Disease control was achieved by about 29% of patients, and objective responses by 15% to 20%. General study results and limits: Blood saw expansion of tumor-derived TCR clones after radiotherapy plus ipilimumab. Early clonal dynamics of blood T cells, together with interferon-beta, were reported as the best response predictor.

Produced via immunoSEQ multiplex PCR; TCRdb's table is partial and in-frame only. Among 50,000 to 65,000 clones listed, 65% to 85% were seen once. The CDR3 length is 15 residues. From germline, CDR1 is GTSNPN and CDR2 SVGIG (reference sequence). After removal of 6 bases from V and 2 bases from J, the junction contained 10 bases not matched to a gene. Sequenced material: peripheral blood, taken from a patient treated with radiotherapy plus ipilimumab. The chain employs TRBV30 and TRBJ2-7, with 10 bases matching TRBD1. The TCR comes from a human donor with non-small cell lung cancer whose response to radiotherapy plus ipilimumab could not be evaluated. For the CDR3, the DNA is TGTGCCTGCCAACCTCCGGGACAGGGGACCTACGAGCAGTACTTC. Translation: CACQPPGQGTYEQYF.